This T cell receptor (beta chain) was identified in a study of blood T cells in healthy people across ages. The use of a sample-barcoded 5' primer and a J-beta primer mix characterized a second PCR of about 7 to 12 cycles. Carrying 12 random nucleotides, a template-switch adaptor labeled each individual cDNA molecule. MiXCR, applied by TCRdb to the 5' RACE reads, yields one record per CDR3 protein. Seen here are about 1.1 million distinct CDR3 sequences, around two fifths observed once, and the top ten hold around 13%. CDR3 length equals 16 residues. The V end lost 1 base, the J end lost 4 bases, and 16 bases lay between the germline ends. CDR1 and CDR2 from the germline V gene are SEHNR and FQNEAQ (reference sequence). This clonotype was found a few times. The antigen is undetermined. Each sample yielded at least 6 micrograms of PBMC total RNA. Study results and caveats: Estimated diversity across one million T cells was deemed an underestimate. It was not possible, with unsorted PBMCs, to conclusively compare naive and antigen-experienced cells.

This receptor was obtained from a man aged 18 to 30 in good health. The chain recombines TRBV7-9 with TRBJ1-2; unclear D gene. Sequences were obtained from blood. The CDR3 here is CASSLVALSMSYGYTF. The DNA for the CDR3 is TGTGCCAGCAGCTTAGTCGCACTGAGCATGAGCTATGGCTACACCTTC.